What follows are 10 T cell receptor beta chains derived from one specimen sequenced in a study of shared clonotypes between healthy human individuals. Libraries were prepared by immunoSEQ multiplex PCR; TCRdb keeps only in-frame clonotypes and omits some of them. Altogether about 2.1 million clones are present, about 92% being singletons, with the ten largest covering more than 1.5%. The naive CD8 subset, CD45RO-negative cells positively selected for CCR7, excluded terminally differentiated effector memory CD45RA+ cells. The sequencing input was naive CD8+ T cells from PBMCs. All receptors come from a man younger than 30 in good health. Some clones in this sample may be carry-over from other donors' samples.

The chain is built from TRBV27 and TRBJ2-2, with TRBD1 matching 11 bases. J gave up 6 bases and V 3 bases, and 9 bases lay outside the gene matches. This CDR3 comprises 17 residues. The germline CDR1 and CDR2 sequences are MNHEY and SMNVEV (reference sequence). The CDR3 is CASSFGQGATVAGELFF. Here the CDR3 DNA reads TGTGCCAGCAGTTTCGGACAGGGGGCGACGGTGGCCGGGGAGCTGTTTTTT.

The rearrangement joins TRBV9 to TRBJ2-7, with D tentatively TRBD1 or TRBD2 (5 bases each). In germline, CDR1 is SGDLS, CDR2 YYNGEE. V lost 0 bases, J lost 6 bases, and 16 bases lay in between. There are 15 residues in the CDR3. Here the CDR3 DNA reads TGTGCCAGCAGCGTAGTCGGGGACGTTGGGACCGAGCAGTACTTC. This codes for CASSVVGDVGTEQYF.

The rearrangement links TRBV7-3 to TRBJ2-1; a possible D gene is TRBD2 (7 bases). V dropped 4 bases and J dropped 7 bases, with 14 bases sitting between them. CDR1 SGHTA and CDR2 FQGTGA come from the germline V gene. The CDR3 covers 14 residues. The CDR3 DNA follows: TGTGCCAGCAGCTACGGACTAGGGGGAAATGAGCAGTTCTTC. Its protein is CASSYGLGGNEQFF.

This chain connects TRBV29-1 to TRBJ2-5, with D maybe TRBD1 (5 bases). V shed 0 bases and J shed 1 base, with 12 bases lying between them. CDR3 size: 15 residues. Germline values: CDR1 SQVTM, CDR2 ANQGSEA. CDR3 amino acids: CSVEDPATVQETQYF. DNA of the CDR3: TGCAGCGTTGAAGATCCGGCGACAGTCCAAGAGACCCAGTACTTC.

This chain joins TRBV4-1 and TRBJ2-2; perhaps TRBD1 as D (5 bases). The CDR3 covers 14 residues. Looked up from germline, CDR1 is MGHRA and CDR2 is YSYEKL. V gave up 3 bases and J gave up 8 bases, with 13 bases separating them. The CDR3 is CASSQVQAPGELFF. The CDR3 DNA follows: TGCGCCAGCAGCCAGGTACAGGCTCCTGGGGAGCTGTTTTTT.

The chain links TRBV11-2 to TRBJ2-5; TRBD1 aligns across 9 bases. The junction had 12 bases not matched to a gene; V was cut back by 5 bases and J by 5 bases. CDR3 length: 16 residues. Germline CDR1 SGHAT, CDR2 FQNNGV. CDR3 nucleotide sequence: TGTGCCAGCAGCCCCAGATTGGGACAGGGTTTTGAGACCCAGTACTTC. Its protein product is CASSPRLGQGFETQYF.

The chain uses TRBV14 and TRBJ2-3; a weak D match, TRBD2 (5 bases). Germline V gene lookup returns CDR1 SGHDN and CDR2 FVKESK. The CDR3 extends over 19 amino acids. V was clipped by 0 bases and J by 0 bases, with 19 bases between them. DNA of the CDR3: TGTGCCAGCAGCCAAGACCCCCCGTTCCGGGAAACTAGCACAGATACGCAGTATTTT. Translating gives CASSQDPPFRETSTDTQYF.

The chain joins TRBV11-2 to TRBJ1-6; 7 nucleotides line up with TRBD1. Unmatched junction bases numbered 7, after V lost 4 bases and J lost 7 bases. This CDR3 is 15 amino acids long. Germline-derived CDR1 and CDR2 are SGHAT and FQNNGV. The CDR3 here is CASSSTGRWNSPLHF. The DNA of the CDR3 is TGTGCCAGCAGCTCGACAGGGCGGTGGAATTCACCCCTCCACTTT.

The genes are TRBV7-9 and TRBJ2-1; 7 bases align to TRBD1. Germline-derived CDR1 and CDR2 are SEHNR and FQNEAQ (reference sequence). CDR3 size: 16 residues. Trimming took 1 base from V and 4 from J; bases not matched to a gene: 7. The CDR3 spells CASSLDSGQSYNEQFF. CDR3 bases: TGTGCCAGCAGCTTAGACTCGGGACAGTCATACAATGAGCAGTTCTTC.

V is TRBV11-1 and J is TRBJ2-7; D possibly corresponds to TRBD2 (6 bases). Germline assignment: CDR1 SGHAT and CDR2 FQDESV (reference sequence). CDR3 length: 16 amino acids. V lost 1 base and J 0 bases, leaving 13 bases between the germline ends. CDR3 amino acids: CASSLGSSGYSYEQYF. For the CDR3, the DNA is TGTGCCAGCAGCTTAGGGAGTAGCGGTTACTCCTACGAGCAGTACTTC.